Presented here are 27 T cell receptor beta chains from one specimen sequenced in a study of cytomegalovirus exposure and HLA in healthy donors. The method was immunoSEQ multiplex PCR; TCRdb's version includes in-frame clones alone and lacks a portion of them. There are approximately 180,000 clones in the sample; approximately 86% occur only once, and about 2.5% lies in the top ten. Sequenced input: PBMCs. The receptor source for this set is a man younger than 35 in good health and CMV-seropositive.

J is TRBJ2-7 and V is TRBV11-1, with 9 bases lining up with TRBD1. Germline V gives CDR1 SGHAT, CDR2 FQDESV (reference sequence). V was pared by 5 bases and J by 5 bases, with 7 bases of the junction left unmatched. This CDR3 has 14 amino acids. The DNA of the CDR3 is TGTGCCAGCAGCCCGGGACAGGGTAATCACGAGCAGTACTTC. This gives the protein CASSPGQGNHEQYF.

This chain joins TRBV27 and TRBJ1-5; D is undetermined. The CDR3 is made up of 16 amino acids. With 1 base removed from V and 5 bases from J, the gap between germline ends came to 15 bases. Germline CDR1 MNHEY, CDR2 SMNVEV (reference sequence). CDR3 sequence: CASSLYGRAPDQPQHF. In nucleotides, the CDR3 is TGTGCCAGCAGTTTATATGGGAGGGCCCCCGATCAGCCCCAGCATTTT.

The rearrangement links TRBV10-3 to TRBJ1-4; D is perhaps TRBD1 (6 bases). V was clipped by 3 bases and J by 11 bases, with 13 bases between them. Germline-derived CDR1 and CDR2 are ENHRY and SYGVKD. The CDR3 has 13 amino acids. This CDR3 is CAISDSYQGKLFF. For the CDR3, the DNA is TGTGCCATCAGTGATTCTTATCAGGGGAAACTGTTTTTT.

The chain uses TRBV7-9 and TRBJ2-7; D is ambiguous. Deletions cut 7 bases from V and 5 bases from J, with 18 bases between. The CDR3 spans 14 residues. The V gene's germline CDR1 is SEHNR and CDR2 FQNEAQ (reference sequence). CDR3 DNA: TGTGCCAGCAACCCACTGCCCGATCGGGACGAGCAGTACTTC. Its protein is CASNPLPDRDEQYF. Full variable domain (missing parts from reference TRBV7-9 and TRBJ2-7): DTGVSQNPRHKITKRGQNVTFRCDPISEHNRLYWYRQTLGQGPEFLTYFQNEAQLEKSRLLSDRFSAERPKGSFSTLEIQRTEQGDSAMYLCASNPLPDRDEQYFGPGTRLTVT.

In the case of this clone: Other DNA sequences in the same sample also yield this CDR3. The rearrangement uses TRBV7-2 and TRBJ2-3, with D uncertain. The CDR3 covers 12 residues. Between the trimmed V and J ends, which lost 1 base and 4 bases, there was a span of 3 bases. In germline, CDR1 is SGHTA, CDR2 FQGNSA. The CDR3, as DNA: TGTGCCAGCAGCTTAGGCGCAGATACGCAGTATTTT. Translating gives CASSLGADTQYF.

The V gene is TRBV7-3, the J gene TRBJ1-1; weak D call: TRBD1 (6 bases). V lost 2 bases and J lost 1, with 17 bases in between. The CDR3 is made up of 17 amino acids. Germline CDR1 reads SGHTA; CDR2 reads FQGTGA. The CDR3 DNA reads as TGTGCCAGCAGCTTATGGCCGATAGGGGGGGGGAACACTGAAGCTTTCTTT. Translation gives CASSLWPIGGGNTEAFF.

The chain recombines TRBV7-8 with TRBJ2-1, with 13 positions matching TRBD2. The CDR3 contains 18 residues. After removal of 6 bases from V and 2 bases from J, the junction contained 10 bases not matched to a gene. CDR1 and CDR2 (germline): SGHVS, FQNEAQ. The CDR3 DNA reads TGTGCCAGCAGTCATGTACTAGCGGGAGGGCGTACCTACAATGAGCAGTTCTTC. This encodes CASSHVLAGGRTYNEQFF.

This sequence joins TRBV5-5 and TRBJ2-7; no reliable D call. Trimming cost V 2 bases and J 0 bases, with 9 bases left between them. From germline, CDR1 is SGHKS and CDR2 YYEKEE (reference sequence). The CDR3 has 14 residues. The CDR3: CASSLTGNSYEQYF. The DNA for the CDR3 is TGTGCCAGCAGCTTAACCGGTAACTCCTACGAGCAGTACTTC. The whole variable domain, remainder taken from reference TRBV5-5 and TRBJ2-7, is DAGVTQSPTHLIKTRGQQVTLRCSPISGHKSVSWYQQVLGQGPQFIFQYYEKEERGRGNFPDRFSARQFPNYSSELNVNALLLGDSALYLCASSLTGNSYEQYFGPGTRLTVT.

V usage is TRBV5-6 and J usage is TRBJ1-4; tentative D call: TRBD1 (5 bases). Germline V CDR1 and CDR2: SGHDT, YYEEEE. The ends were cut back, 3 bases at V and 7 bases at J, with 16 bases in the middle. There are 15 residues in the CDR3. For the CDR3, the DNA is TGTGCCAGCAGCTCCGTTCAGGGCGGTAGTGAAAAACTGTTTTTT. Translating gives CASSSVQGGSEKLFF.

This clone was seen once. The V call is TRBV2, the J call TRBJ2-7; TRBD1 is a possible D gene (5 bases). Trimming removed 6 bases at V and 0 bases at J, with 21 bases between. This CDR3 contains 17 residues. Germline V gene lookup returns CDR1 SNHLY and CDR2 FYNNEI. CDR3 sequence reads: CASRPTRQFLSSYEQYF. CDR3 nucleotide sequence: TGTGCCAGCAGACCCACTCGACAGTTTTTAAGCTCCTACGAGCAGTACTTC. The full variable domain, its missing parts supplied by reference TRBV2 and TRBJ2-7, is EPEVTQTPSHQVTQMGQEVILRCVPISNHLYFYWYRQILGQKVEFLVSFYNNEISEKSEIFDDQFSVERPDGSNFTLKIRSTKLEDSAMYFCASRPTRQFLSSYEQYFGPGTRLTVT.

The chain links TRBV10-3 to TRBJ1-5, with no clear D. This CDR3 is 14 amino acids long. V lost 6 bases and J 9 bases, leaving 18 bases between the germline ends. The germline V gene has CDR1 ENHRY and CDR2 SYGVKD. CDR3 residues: CAISTTPSSSPQHF. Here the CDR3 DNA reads TGTGCCATCAGCACCACTCCATCAAGCTCGCCCCAGCATTTT.

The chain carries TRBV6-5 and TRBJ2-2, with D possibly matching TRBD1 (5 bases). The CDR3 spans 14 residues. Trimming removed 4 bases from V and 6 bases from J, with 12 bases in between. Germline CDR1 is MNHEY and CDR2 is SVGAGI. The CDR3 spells CASSSGFSAGELFF. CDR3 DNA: TGTGCCAGCAGTTCAGGGTTCTCCGCCGGGGAGCTGTTTTTT.

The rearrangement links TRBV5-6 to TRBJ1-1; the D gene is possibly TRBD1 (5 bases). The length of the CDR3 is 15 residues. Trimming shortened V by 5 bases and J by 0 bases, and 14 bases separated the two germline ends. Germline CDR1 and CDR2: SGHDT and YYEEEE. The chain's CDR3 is CASSRDLGMNTEAFF. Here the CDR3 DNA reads TGTGCCAGCAGTCGGGACTTAGGGATGAACACTGAAGCTTTCTTT. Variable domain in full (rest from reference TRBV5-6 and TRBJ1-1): DAGVTQSPTHLIKTRGQQVTLRCSPKSGHDTVSWYQQALGQGPQFIFQYYEEEERQRGNFPDRFSGHQFPNYSSELNVNALLLGDSALYLCASSRDLGMNTEAFFGQGTRLTVV.

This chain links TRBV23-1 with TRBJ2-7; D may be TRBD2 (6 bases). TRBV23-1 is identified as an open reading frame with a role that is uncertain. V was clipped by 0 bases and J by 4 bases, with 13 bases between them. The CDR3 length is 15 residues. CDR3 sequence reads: CASSQSIGTAYEQYF. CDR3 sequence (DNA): TGCGCCAGCAGTCAATCGATAGGGACTGCGTACGAGCAGTACTTC.

The CDR3 DNA is TGTGCCAGCAGTGAAGTGGGCGACAGTTTCTATGGCTACACCTTC. Its protein product is CASSEVGDSFYGYTF. The chain has TRBV2 and TRBJ1-2; tentatively, D is TRBD1 (5 bases). There are 15 residues in the CDR3. Trimming stripped 1 base from V and 4 bases from J, with 13 bases between. Germline V gene sequence: CDR1 SNHLY, CDR2 FYNNEI.

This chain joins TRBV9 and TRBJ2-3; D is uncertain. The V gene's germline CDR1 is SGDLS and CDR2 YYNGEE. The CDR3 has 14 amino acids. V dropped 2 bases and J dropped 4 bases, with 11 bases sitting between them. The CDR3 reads CASSVPRPADTQYF. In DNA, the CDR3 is TGTGCCAGCAGCGTCCCCCGCCCAGCAGATACGCAGTATTTT.

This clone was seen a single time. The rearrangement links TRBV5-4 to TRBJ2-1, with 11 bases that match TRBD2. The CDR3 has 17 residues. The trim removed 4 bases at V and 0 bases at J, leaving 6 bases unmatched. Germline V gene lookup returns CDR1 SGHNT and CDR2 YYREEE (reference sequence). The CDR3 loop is CASSPPSGGRSYNEQFF. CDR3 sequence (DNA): TGTGCCAGCAGCCCTCCTAGCGGGGGGCGCTCCTACAATGAGCAGTTCTTC.

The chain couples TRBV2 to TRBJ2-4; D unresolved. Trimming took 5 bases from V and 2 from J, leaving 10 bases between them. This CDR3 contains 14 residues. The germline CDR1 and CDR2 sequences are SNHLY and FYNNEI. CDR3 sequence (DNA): TGTGCCAGCAGTCCCGACGGGTCCAAAAACATTCAGTACTTC. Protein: CASSPDGSKNIQYF. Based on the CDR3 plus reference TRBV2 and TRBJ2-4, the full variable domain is EPEVTQTPSHQVTQMGQEVILRCVPISNHLYFYWYRQILGQKVEFLVSFYNNEISEKSEIFDDQFSVERPDGSNFTLKIRSTKLEDSAMYFCASSPDGSKNIQYFGAGTRLSVL.

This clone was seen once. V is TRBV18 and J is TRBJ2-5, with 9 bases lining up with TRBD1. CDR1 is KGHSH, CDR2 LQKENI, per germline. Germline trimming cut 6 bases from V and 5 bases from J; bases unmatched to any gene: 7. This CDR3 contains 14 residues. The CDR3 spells CASSLQGALETQYF. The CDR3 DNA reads TGTGCCAGCTCTCTACAGGGGGCGTTGGAGACCCAGTACTTC.

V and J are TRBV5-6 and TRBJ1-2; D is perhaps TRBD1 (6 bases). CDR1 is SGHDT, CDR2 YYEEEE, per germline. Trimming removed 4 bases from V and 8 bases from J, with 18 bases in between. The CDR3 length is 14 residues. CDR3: CASSLGGAGSGYTF. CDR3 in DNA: TGTGCCAGCAGCCTGGGGGGCGCGGGAAGCGGCTACACCTTC.

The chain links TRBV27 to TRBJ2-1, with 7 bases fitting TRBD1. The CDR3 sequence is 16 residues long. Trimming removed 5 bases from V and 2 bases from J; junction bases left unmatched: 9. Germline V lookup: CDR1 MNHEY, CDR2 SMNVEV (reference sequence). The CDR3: CASSLPGTAAYNEQFF. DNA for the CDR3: TGTGCCAGCAGTCTACCCGGGACAGCGGCCTACAATGAGCAGTTCTTC.

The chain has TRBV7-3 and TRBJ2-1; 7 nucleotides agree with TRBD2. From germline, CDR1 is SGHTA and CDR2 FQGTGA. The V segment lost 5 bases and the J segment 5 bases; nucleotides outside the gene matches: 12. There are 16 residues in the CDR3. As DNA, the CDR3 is TGTGCCAGCAGCCCAAGCCTGGGGGGAGGGAACAATGAGCAGTTCTTC. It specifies CASSPSLGGGNNEQFF. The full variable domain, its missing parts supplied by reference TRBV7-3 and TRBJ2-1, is GAGVSQTPSNKVTEKGKYVELRCDPISGHTALYWYRQSLGQGPEFLIYFQGTGAADDSGLPNDRFFAVRPEGSVSTLKIQRTERGDSAVYLCASSPSLGGGNNEQFFGPGTRLTVL.

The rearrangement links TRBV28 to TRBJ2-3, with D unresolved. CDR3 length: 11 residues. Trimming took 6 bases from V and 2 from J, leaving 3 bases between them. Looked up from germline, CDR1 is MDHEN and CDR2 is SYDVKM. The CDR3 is CASSLTDTQYF. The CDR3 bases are TGTGCCAGCAGCCTCACAGATACGCAGTATTTT.

Written as DNA, the CDR3 is TGTGCCAGCAGGCTTCTAGCGGGCCCCTACAATGAGCAGTTCTTC. Encoded protein: CASRLLAGPYNEQFF. This chain uses TRBV28 with TRBJ2-1; TRBD2 matches at 8 bases. The CDR3 covers 15 residues. V shed 6 bases and J 2 bases; nucleotides not matched to a gene: 6. Germline V lookup: CDR1 MDHEN, CDR2 SYDVKM. The full variable domain, its missing parts supplied by reference TRBV28 and TRBJ2-1, is DVKVTQSSRYLVKRTGEKVFLECVQDMDHENMFWYRQDPGLGLRLIYFSYDVKMKEKGDIPEGYSVSREKKERFSLILESASTNQTSMYLCASRLLAGPYNEQFFGPGTRLTVL.

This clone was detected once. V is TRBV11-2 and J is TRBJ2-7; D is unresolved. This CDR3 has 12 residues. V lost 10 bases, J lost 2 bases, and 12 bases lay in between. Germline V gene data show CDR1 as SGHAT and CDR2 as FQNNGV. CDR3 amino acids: CATSTRTYEQYF. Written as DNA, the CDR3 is TGTGCCACTTCGACGAGGACCTACGAGCAGTACTTC.

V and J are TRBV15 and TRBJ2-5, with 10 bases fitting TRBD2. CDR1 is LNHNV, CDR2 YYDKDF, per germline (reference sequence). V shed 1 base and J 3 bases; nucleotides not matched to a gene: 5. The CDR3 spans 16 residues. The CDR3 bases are TGTGCCACCAGCAGAGGGGCAGGACTAGCGGAAGAGACCCAGTACTTC. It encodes CATSRGAGLAEETQYF.

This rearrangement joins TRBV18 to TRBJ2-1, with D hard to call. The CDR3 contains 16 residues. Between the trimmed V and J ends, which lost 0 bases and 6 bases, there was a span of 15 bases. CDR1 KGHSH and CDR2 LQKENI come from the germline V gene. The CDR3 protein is CASSPPGGVSSNEQFF. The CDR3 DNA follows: TGTGCCAGCTCACCACCGGGTGGAGTTTCGTCCAATGAGCAGTTCTTC.